A selection of T cell receptor beta chains follows, all from one sample in a study of control samples from healthy donors and cancer patients. Generated by immunoSEQ multiplex PCR, the TCRdb table keeps only in-frame clones and is missing some. The repertoire holds 150,000 or so clones, with around 88% as singletons. Sample: blood. These receptors were obtained from a woman aged 30 to 39 in good health. Both conserved end residues are part of each CDR3. D genes are given only for firm matches. The listing skips clone size in some rows; elsewhere it reads once, few, many or a size class.

V	D	size	J	CDR3	DNA
TRBV28	.	few	TRBJ2-5	CAGGGRGETQYF	TGTGCCGGGGGGGGGCGGGGCGAGACCCAGTACTTC
TRBV20-1	TRBD1	.	TRBJ1-5	CSASYKRRGNQNSNQPQHF	TGCAGTGCTAGTTACAAACGCAGGGGGAATCAGAATAGCAATCAGCCCCAGCATTTT
TRBV5-1	.	.	TRBJ1-1	CASSLAWSTEAFF	TGCGCCAGCAGCTTGGCTTGGAGCACTGAAGCTTTCTTT
TRBV29-1	TRBD2	.	TRBJ2-5	CSVAQGLAGVGETQYF	TGCAGCGTTGCTCAGGGACTAGCGGGAGTGGGGGAGACCCAGTACTTC
TRBV7-9	.	.	TRBJ1-1	CASSLEHLRGGDAFF	TGTGCCAGCAGCTTAGAACACCTGAGAGGGGGGGACGCTTTCTTT
TRBV20-1	TRBD2	.	TRBJ2-7	CSASPDDGSGSWGGEQYF	TGCAGTGCTAGTCCCGACGACGGAAGCGGGAGCTGGGGTGGGGAGCAGTACTTC
TRBV5-1	TRBD2	.	TRBJ2-2	CASSLGRTSGGSGELFF	TGCGCCAGCAGCTTGGGGCGGACTAGCGGGGGGTCCGGGGAGCTGTTTTTT
TRBV4-2	TRBD2	.	TRBJ2-1	CASSPLGSGGADEQFF	TGTGCCAGCAGCCCCTTGGGTAGCGGGGGGGCCGATGAGCAGTTCTTC
TRBV6-5	TRBD2	once	TRBJ2-1	CASSSSGGTYNEQFF	TGTGCCAGCAGTTCTAGCGGGGGGACCTACAATGAGCAGTTCTTC
TRBV5-4	.	.	TRBJ1-1	CASSLGTKNTEAFF	TGTGCCAGCAGCTTGGGGACCAAGAACACTGAAGCTTTCTTT
TRBV7-2	TRBD2	.	TRBJ2-3	CASSSSAGGRSDTQYF	TGTGCCAGCAGCTCATCAGCGGGGGGGCGCTCAGATACGCAGTATTTT
TRBV28	.	.	TRBJ1-5	CASSAPGLKSNQPQHF	TGTGCCAGCTCGGCCCCCGGTTTAAAAAGCAATCAGCCCCAGCATTTT
TRBV3-1/TRBV3-2	.	.	TRBJ2-7	CASSQGTTGTYEQYF	TGTGCCAGCAGCCAAGGGACAACTGGGACGTACGAGCAGTACTTC
TRBV6-6	.	few	TRBJ1-6	CASSKIPVTGNSPLHF	TGTGCCAGCAGTAAAATTCCGGTCACCGGGAATTCACCCCTCCACTTT
TRBV14	.	.	TRBJ2-5	CASSPPIRDSGETQYF	TGTGCCAGCAGCCCCCCGATTCGGGACTCGGGGGAGACCCAGTACTTC
TRBV5-6	.	.	TRBJ2-3	CASTWSSTDTQYF	TGTGCCAGCACCTGGTCGAGCACAGATACGCAGTATTTT
TRBV27	.	.	TRBJ1-1	CASSLNRAEGTEAFF	TGTGCCAGCAGTTTAAACAGGGCAGAGGGGACTGAAGCTTTCTTT
TRBV6-1	.	once	TRBJ2-1	CASSEGGLSYNEQFF	TGTGCCAGCAGTGAAGGAGGGCTCTCCTACAATGAGCAGTTCTTC
TRBV18	.	once	TRBJ1-2	CASSPVRDNYGYTF	TGTGCCAGCTCACCGGTTCGGGATAACTATGGCTACACCTTC
TRBV11-3	.	.	TRBJ2-3	CASSVGSPSADTQYF	TGTGCCAGCAGTGTGGGGTCACCATCAGCAGATACGCAGTATTTT
TRBV30	TRBD1	few	TRBJ1-6	CAWTRDRYFEANSPLHF	TGTGCCTGGACGAGGGACAGGTACTTCGAAGCCAATTCACCCCTCCACTTT
TRBV20-1	.	.	TRBJ1-1	CSAEMFEAFF	TGCAGTGCGGAGATGTTTGAAGCTTTCTTT
TRBV2	TRBD2	.	TRBJ2-5	CASRGGTSGSKTQYF	TGTGCCAGCAGAGGCGGGACTAGCGGGAGTAAGACCCAGTACTTC
TRBV9	TRBD1	.	TRBJ1-1	CASSALPFLRDRDYGDTEAFF	TGTGCCAGCAGCGCCCTACCCTTCCTGCGGGACAGGGATTATGGGGACACTGAAGCTTTCTTT
TRBV5-8	.	.	TRBJ1-6	CASSYGQNNSPLHF	TGTGCCAGCAGCTATGGACAGAATAATTCACCCCTCCACTTT
TRBV5-8	.	.	TRBJ1-2	CASSPDLHGYTF	TGTGCCAGCAGCCCAGATCTACACGGCTACACCTTC
TRBV28	TRBD2	.	TRBJ2-1	CASSLALLAGRVNEQFF	TGTGCCAGCAGTTTGGCGTTACTAGCGGGCAGGGTCAATGAGCAGTTCTTC